Presented here are 31 T cell receptor beta chains from one specimen sequenced in a study of Ad26.COV2.S vaccination and SARS-CoV-2 variants. Treatment: roughly 19 received Ad26.COV2.S at low or high dose, single or two shots; a few received placebo; per-sample allocation not given. The investigators took samples on day 63 after the first vaccine or placebo injection. Clones were read by immunoSEQ multiplex PCR, and TCRdb kept only the in-frame ones, dropping some. The data contain around 300,000 clones, about nine tenths of them singletons. The sequences come from peripheral blood, collected in a trial of Ad26.COV2.S vaccine versus placebo. These receptors were collected from a person between 18 and 65 years old who received the Ad26.COV2.S COVID-19 vaccine or a placebo.

The chain recombines TRBV12-5 with TRBJ2-1; 12 nucleotides line up with TRBD2. This CDR3 region has 15 residues. V shed 5 bases, J shed 4 bases, and the junction held 3 bases outside the gene matches. Germline V lookup: CDR1 LGHNT, CDR2 FRNRAP. The CDR3 region has the DNA TGTGCTAGTGGTAGGACTAGCGGGGCGTACAATGAGCAGTTCTTC. Translated, it gives CASGRTSGAYNEQFF.

The chain combines TRBV7-8 with TRBJ1-6; TRBD1 matches at 8 bases. This CDR3 has 15 residues. V lost 3 bases and J lost 6; bases outside the gene matches: 4. CDR1 and CDR2 (germline): SGHVS, FQNEAQ. The DNA for the CDR3 is TGTGCCAGCAGCTTCGGACAGGGATTTAATTCACCCCTCCACTTT. The encoded protein is CASSFGQGFNSPLHF.

The rearrangement links TRBV12-3 or TRBV12-4 to TRBJ2-3; possibly TRBD2 for D (6 bases). V was trimmed by 7 bases and J by 4 bases, leaving 9 bases between them. This CDR3 is 12 amino acids long. The DNA for the CDR3 is TGTGCCAGCACCCCGGGGGCAGATACGCAGTATTTT. Protein: CASTPGADTQYF.

Comment on this clone: Other DNA sequences from this sample encode an identical CDR3 as well. The V and J genes are TRBV30 and TRBJ1-2, with D possibly matching TRBD1 (6 bases). Germline CDR1 reads GTSNPN; CDR2 reads SVGIG (reference sequence). V lost 0 bases to trimming and J lost 6 bases, with 11 bases between them. The CDR3 has 13 amino acids. In nucleotides, the CDR3 is TGTGCCTGGAGTGTGAAGGGGGGGGATGGCTACACCTTC. Its protein is CAWSVKGGDGYTF.

The chain carries TRBV7-3 and TRBJ1-2, with D perhaps matching TRBD1 (6 bases). Germline V CDR1 and CDR2: SGHTA, FQGTGA. This CDR3 has 15 residues. V dropped 5 bases and J dropped 8 bases, with 21 bases sitting between them. CDR3 residues: CASSQQDLKGVGYTF. The CDR3, as DNA: TGTGCCAGCAGCCAACAGGACCTAAAGGGGGTCGGCTACACCTTC. Full variable domain (missing parts from reference TRBV7-3 and TRBJ1-2): GAGVSQTPSNKVTEKGKYVELRCDPISGHTALYWYRQSLGQGPEFLIYFQGTGAADDSGLPNDRFFAVRPEGSVSTLKIQRTERGDSAVYLCASSQQDLKGVGYTFGSGTRLTVV.

The chain carries TRBV7-2 and TRBJ2-3; 10 bases are a match to TRBD1. The V segment lost 6 bases and the J segment 3 bases; nucleotides outside the gene matches: 6. CDR1 is SGHTA, CDR2 FQGNSA, per germline. This CDR3 is 15 amino acids long. CDR3 DNA sequence: TGTGCCAGCAGATTGACAGGGGGCGCAACAGATACGCAGTATTTT. This translates into CASRLTGGATDTQYF.

The rearrangement uses TRBV4-1 and TRBJ2-2; maybe TRBD1 (5 bases). V lost 4 bases and J lost 1, with 10 bases in between. The CDR3 totals 15 residues. Germline CDR1 reads MGHRA; CDR2 reads YSYEKL. The CDR3 loop reads CASSRAGQNTGELFF. The CDR3, as DNA: TGCGCCAGCAGCCGGGCCGGACAGAACACCGGGGAGCTGTTTTTT.

V is TRBV5-1 and J is TRBJ2-1; a weak D match, TRBD1 (5 bases). The CDR3 is 16 amino acids. Trimming removed 0 bases at V and 0 bases at J, with 10 bases between. Germline V gene lookup returns CDR1 SGHRS and CDR2 YFSETQ. This CDR3 reads CASSLDPDSSYNEQFF. CDR3 nucleotide sequence: TGCGCCAGCAGCTTGGATCCCGACAGCTCCTACAATGAGCAGTTCTTC.

The genes are TRBV3-1 (or the pseudogene TRBV3-2) and TRBJ1-1; 8 bases fit TRBD1. V was pared by 6 bases and J by 4 bases, with 13 bases of the junction left unmatched. This CDR3 is built from 16 residues. Germline assignment: CDR1 LGHDT and CDR2 YNNKEL (reference sequence). In DNA, the CDR3 is TGTGCCAGCAGTCACTGGGCAAGACAGGGGTTCACTGAAGCTTTCTTT. Its translation: CASSHWARQGFTEAFF.

The CDR3 sequence: CASSWGQGAGGSYNEQFF. CDR3 bases: TGTGCCAGCAGCTGGGGTCAGGGGGCGGGAGGGTCCTACAATGAGCAGTTCTTC. The chain carries TRBV11-2 and TRBJ2-1; D might be TRBD2 (9 bases). CDR1 is SGHAT and CDR2 is FQNNGV in the germline V gene. CDR3 length: 18 amino acids. Trimming left V 4 bases short and J 1 base short, with 20 bases between. Using reference TRBV11-2 and TRBJ2-1 for the parts outside the CDR3, the full variable domain is EAGVAQSPRYKIIEKRQSVAFWCNPISGHATLYWYQQILGQGPKLLIQFQNNGVVDDSQLPKDRFSAERLKGVDSTLKIQPAKLEDSAVYLCASSWGQGAGGSYNEQFFGPGTRLTVL.

V is TRBV29-1 and J is TRBJ2-2, with 15 bases identical to TRBD2. The CDR3 covers 17 residues. With V trimmed by 6 bases and J by 5 bases, 10 bases remained unmatched. The germline V gene has CDR1 SQVTM and CDR2 ANQGSEA. The CDR3 loop is CSVHHRGLAGGTGELFF. As DNA, the CDR3 is TGCAGCGTCCATCACCGCGGACTAGCGGGAGGGACCGGGGAGCTGTTTTTT.

J is TRBJ2-7 and V is TRBV4-3; 7 nucleotides agree with TRBD1. The germline V gene encodes CDR1 LGHNA and CDR2 YSLEER. This CDR3 contains 17 residues. After removal of 3 bases from V and 2 bases from J, the junction contained 13 bases not matched to a gene. In DNA, the CDR3 is TGCGCCAGCAGCCACTCTAGAATGGAGGACAGGACCTACGAGCAGTACTTC. This encodes CASSHSRMEDRTYEQYF.

The gene calls are TRBV5-4 and TRBJ2-3; 11 bases agree with TRBD2. The CDR3 length is 15 residues. V lost 4 bases to trimming and J lost 5 bases; unmatched junction nucleotides: 6. Germline V lookup: CDR1 SGHNT, CDR2 YYREEE (reference sequence). CDR3 amino acids: CASSPLTSGIDTQYF. As DNA, the CDR3 is TGTGCCAGCAGCCCCCTGACTAGCGGGATAGATACGCAGTATTTT.

This clone was seen only once. The chain couples TRBV7-3 to TRBJ1-6; perhaps TRBD1 as D (5 bases). Deletions cut 6 bases from V and 9 bases from J, with 21 bases between. The CDR3 is 16 amino acids. Germline lookup yields CDR1 SGHTA and CDR2 FQGTGA. The CDR3 spells CASRKDRDWGISPLHF. CDR3 DNA: TGTGCCAGCAGGAAGGACCGGGACTGGGGAATTTCACCCCTCCACTTT.

The rearrangement links TRBV5-1 to TRBJ2-7; 10 positions agree with TRBD1. The germline V gene has CDR1 SGHRS and CDR2 YFSETQ. The length of the CDR3 is 15 residues. The V and J ends lost 4 bases and 5 bases, in that order; junction bases with no gene match: 9. The CDR3 DNA follows: TGCGCCAGCAGCCCGGACAGGGGGGTGATGAACGAGCAGTACTTC. It specifies CASSPDRGVMNEQYF.

In regard to this clone: Other DNA sequences in the same sample also yield this CDR3. V and J are TRBV6-5 and TRBJ1-5, with D unresolved. There are 13 residues in the CDR3. V shed 0 bases and J shed 5 bases, with 5 bases lying between them. The V gene's germline CDR1 is MNHEY and CDR2 SVGAGI. As DNA, the CDR3 is TGTGCCAGCAGTTACTCACGCGATCAGCCCCAGCATTTT. Translated, it gives CASSYSRDQPQHF.

The CDR3 region has the DNA TGTGCCAGCAGACGGACAGGGGGCATGGATACGCAGTATTTT. Translating it yields CASRRTGGMDTQYF. V gene TRBV6-5 combines with J gene TRBJ2-3; 11 bases align to TRBD1. The junction had 5 bases not matched to a gene; V was cut back by 6 bases and J by 6 bases. The length of the CDR3 is 14 residues. Looked up from germline, CDR1 is MNHEY and CDR2 is SVGAGI.

This clone was detected a few times. This chain connects TRBV19 to TRBJ2-7; D is perhaps TRBD1 (6 bases). Germline CDR1 reads LNHDA; CDR2 reads SQIVND (reference sequence). This CDR3 spans 14 amino acids. V dropped 2 bases and J dropped 4 bases, with 12 bases sitting between them. The CDR3 is CASSILGQSYEQYF. DNA for the CDR3: TGTGCCAGTAGTATATTGGGACAAAGTTACGAGCAGTACTTC.

The chain has TRBV4-3 and TRBJ2-2; weak D call: TRBD2 (6 bases). CDR1 and CDR2 (germline): LGHNA, YSLEER. CDR3 length: 14 residues. The V end lost 1 base, the J end lost 6 bases, and 9 bases lay between the germline ends. CDR3 sequence reads: CASSQAGGAGELFF. CDR3 DNA sequence: TGCGCCAGCAGCCAAGCAGGAGGGGCCGGGGAGCTGTTTTTT.

The chain's CDR3 is CASSLVVGSPFTDTQYF. CDR3 nucleotide sequence: TGTGCCAGCAGCTTAGTTGTCGGCAGCCCATTCACAGATACGCAGTATTTT. The chain couples TRBV7-9 to TRBJ2-3; D is unresolved. There are 17 residues in the CDR3. The germline gives CDR1 SEHNR, CDR2 FQNEAQ (reference sequence). Between the trimmed V and J ends, which lost 1 base and 2 bases, there was a span of 16 bases.

The CDR3 DNA reads as TGTGCCAGCAGCCTCCAGGGACTAGCCACCGAGCAGTACTTC. Amino acids: CASSLQGLATEQYF. This chain uses TRBV6-5 with TRBJ2-7; TRBD2 matches 9 bases. V gave up 6 bases and J gave up 6 bases; unmatched junction bases: 9. Per the germline V gene, CDR1 is MNHEY and CDR2 is SVGAGI. The CDR3 sequence is 14 residues long.

J is TRBJ1-6 and V is TRBV28, with 9 bases lining up with TRBD1. Trimming took 7 bases from V and 9 from J; bases not matched to a gene: 10. This CDR3 is 15 amino acids long. Germline values: CDR1 MDHEN, CDR2 SYDVKM. The CDR3 sequence is CASTQDRGFVSPLHF. CDR3 nucleotides: TGTGCCAGCACCCAGGACAGGGGTTTTGTTTCACCCCTCCACTTT.

On this clone itself: Other DNA variants within this sample encode the same CDR3. The chain is built from TRBV12-3 or TRBV12-4 and TRBJ1-3; D remains ambiguous. The V and J ends lost 2 bases and 1 base respectively, with 0 bases between them. This CDR3 has 12 amino acids. The CDR3 here is CASSLSGNTIYF. The CDR3 nucleotides read TGTGCCAGCAGTTTATCTGGAAACACCATATATTTT.

This clone was counted only a few times. This sequence joins TRBV9 and TRBJ2-7; 9 nucleotides align to TRBD1. V trimming: 3 bases; J trimming: 3 bases; junction bases outside the gene matches: 4. The CDR3 consists of 14 residues. Germline V gene data show CDR1 as SGDLS and CDR2 as YYNGEE. CDR3 in amino acids: CASSASGQGYEQYF. In nucleotides, the CDR3 is TGTGCCAGCAGCGCCTCGGGACAGGGCTACGAGCAGTACTTC.

The J gene is TRBJ1-2, the V gene TRBV25-1; tentatively, D is TRBD1 (5 bases). Germline V gives CDR1 MGHDK, CDR2 SYGVNS. Trimming took off 3 bases at V and 4 bases at J, with 15 bases between the two ends. The CDR3 totals 15 residues. The CDR3 sequence: CASSDISRGTYGYTF. The DNA for the CDR3 is TGTGCCAGCAGTGATATATCGCGAGGGACCTATGGCTACACCTTC.

This clone was picked up one time. Other DNA sequences of this sample code for an identical CDR3. The genes are TRBV27 and TRBJ1-1, with a possible D match to TRBD1 (6 bases). Germline CDR1 is MNHEY and CDR2 is SMNVEV (reference sequence). The CDR3 consists of 14 residues. V was clipped by 3 bases and J by 1 base, with 9 bases between them. CDR3 bases: TGTGCCAGCAGTTTTTCAGGGGCGAACACTGAAGCTTTCTTT. This gives the protein CASSFSGANTEAFF.

The chain has TRBV6-4 and TRBJ2-2; tentative D call: TRBD1 (6 bases). The CDR3 sequence is 14 residues long. Deletions cut 4 bases from V and 5 bases from J, with 11 bases between. Germline V gene data show CDR1 as MRHNA and CDR2 as SNTAGT. CDR3 DNA sequence: TGTGCCAGCAGTGTAGCAGGGGCGACCGGGGAGCTGTTTTTT. Its translation is CASSVAGATGELFF.

This rearrangement joins TRBV28 to TRBJ1-2, with 9 bases that match TRBD1. This CDR3 has 14 residues. In germline, CDR1 is MDHEN, CDR2 SYDVKM. Trimming removed 2 bases from V and 7 bases from J; junction bases left unmatched: 5. The CDR3 nucleotides read TGTGCCAGCAGTTTAGAGTGGACAGGGGTTGGCTACACCTTC. Its translation: CASSLEWTGVGYTF.

The V call is TRBV3-1 (or the pseudogene TRBV3-2), the J call TRBJ2-7; D ambiguous. V lost 0 bases to trimming and J lost 6 bases, with 3 bases between them. CDR3 length equals 11 residues. CDR1 is LGHDT and CDR2 is YNNKEL in the germline V gene (reference sequence). The CDR3 sequence: CASSQDREQYF. CDR3 nucleotides: TGTGCCAGCAGCCAAGATCGCGAGCAGTACTTC.

This chain joins TRBV25-1 and TRBJ1-6; 7 bases match TRBD1. In germline, CDR1 is MGHDK, CDR2 SYGVNS. The CDR3 totals 15 residues. V was pared by 5 bases and J by 11 bases, with 12 bases of the junction left unmatched. CDR3 region: CASSLLTGDSPPLHF. CDR3 DNA: TGTGCCAGCAGTTTACTTACAGGGGATTCCCCACCCCTCCACTTT.

This chain joins TRBV2 and TRBJ2-2, with TRBD1 matching over 11 bases. The CDR3 extends over 14 amino acids. V trimming: 6 bases; J trimming: 8 bases; junction bases outside the gene matches: 5. The germline V gene has CDR1 SNHLY and CDR2 FYNNEI. Here the CDR3 reads CASRRDRGTGELFF. CDR3 DNA sequence: TGTGCCAGCAGACGGGACAGGGGGACTGGGGAGCTGTTTTTT.